Listed here are 14 T cell receptor beta chains from one sample, sequenced in a study of blood T cell repertoires in COVID-19. Method: immunoSEQ multiplex PCR; TCRdb's copy keeps in-frame clones and lacks some. The sample contains about 140,000 clones, around 86% of which appear only once. Sequencing used PBMCs or T cells enriched from blood (not recorded which). The receptors stem from a man aged 45-65 years who had recovered from COVID-19.

V and J are TRBV6-5 and TRBJ1-1, with unresolved D. Trimming took off 6 bases at V and 4 bases at J, with 15 bases between the two ends. Germline V lookup: CDR1 MNHEY, CDR2 SVGAGI. This CDR3 is built from 14 residues. CDR3 amino acids: CASRHSSASTEAFF. CDR3 DNA: TGTGCCAGCAGGCACAGTTCGGCCTCCACTGAAGCTTTCTTT.

The chain combines TRBV4-3 with TRBJ2-1, with D possibly matching TRBD2 (6 bases). This CDR3 is 16 amino acids long. Trimming pared 2 bases from V and 0 bases from J, leaving 11 bases between. CDR1 is LGHNA, CDR2 YSLEER, per germline. CDR3 sequence (DNA): TGCGCCAGCAGCCAACGTAGCGGAAACTCCTACAATGAGCAGTTCTTC. Amino acid sequence: CASSQRSGNSYNEQFF.

The chain links TRBV7-2 to TRBJ1-2; 7 bases fit TRBD1. Germline CDR1 and CDR2: SGHTA and FQGNSA. Losses at the gene ends were 1 base for V and 4 bases for J; bases not matched to a gene: 6. This CDR3 contains 15 residues. CDR3 coding DNA: TGTGCCAGCAGCTTAGGCGGGACAGACATCTATGGCTACACCTTC. Translation gives CASSLGGTDIYGYTF.

The chain links TRBV7-9 to TRBJ1-1, with D possibly being TRBD1 (6 bases). Germline CDR1 and CDR2: SEHNR and FQNEAQ (reference sequence). The V end was cut by 5 bases, the J end by 5 bases, with 12 bases between. The CDR3 extends over 13 amino acids. The DNA of the CDR3 is TGTGCCAGCAGCCCCCTAGGGGGTACTGAAGCTTTCTTT. Its translation is CASSPLGGTEAFF.

The rearrangement uses TRBV30 and TRBJ1-1; perhaps TRBD1 as D (5 bases). CDR3 length: 10 amino acids. Germline values: CDR1 GTSNPN, CDR2 SVGIG (reference sequence). The V and J ends lost 7 bases and 11 bases respectively, with 14 bases between them. CDR3 bases: TGTGCCTTCCTAGGGGTTGCCGCTTTCTTT. This codes for CAFLGVAAFF. Full variable domain (rest looked up from reference TRBV30 and TRBJ1-1): SQTIHQWPATLVQPVGSPLSLECTVEGTSNPNLYWYRQAAGRGLQLLFYSVGIGQISSEVPQNLSASRPQDRQFILSSKKLLLSDSGFYLCAFLGVAAFFGQGTRLTVV.

The chain is built from TRBV5-1 and TRBJ2-7; 12 bases are a match to TRBD2. V lost 3 bases, J lost 3 bases, and 7 bases stayed unmatched. From germline, CDR1 is SGHRS and CDR2 YFSETQ. There are 16 residues in the CDR3. CDR3: CASSSIQTSGSYEQYF. CDR3 bases: TGCGCCAGCAGCTCGATACAGACTAGCGGGAGCTACGAGCAGTACTTC.

The chain joins TRBV5-4 to TRBJ2-5, with 15 bases aligning to TRBD2. In germline, CDR1 is SGHNT, CDR2 YYREEE (reference sequence). The CDR3 is made up of 15 amino acids. Trimming removed 3 bases from V and 5 bases from J; junction bases left unmatched: 2. The CDR3 sequence is CASSWGLAGGETQYF. CDR3 nucleotide sequence: TGTGCCAGCAGCTGGGGACTAGCGGGAGGCGAGACCCAGTACTTC. The entire variable domain, with the rest obtained from reference TRBV5-4 and TRBJ2-5, is as follows: ETGVTQSPTHLIKTRGQQVTLRCSSQSGHNTVSWYQQALGQGPQFIFQYYREEENGRGNFPPRFSGLQFPNYSSELNVNALELDDSALYLCASSWGLAGGETQYFGPGTRLLVL.

This sequence joins TRBV18 and TRBJ1-2; 10 nucleotides agree with TRBD1. Germline CDR1 is KGHSH and CDR2 is LQKENI. The CDR3 extends over 15 amino acids. Germline trimming cut 0 bases from V and 3 bases from J; bases unmatched to any gene: 1. CDR3 in amino acids: CASSPPGQGHYGYTF. CDR3 sequence (DNA): TGTGCCAGCTCACCACCGGGACAGGGGCACTATGGCTACACCTTC.

The rearrangement joins TRBV6-5 to TRBJ1-1; the match to TRBD1 covers 8 bases. Germline V gene lookup returns CDR1 MNHEY and CDR2 SVGAGI. The trim removed 2 bases at V and 3 bases at J, leaving 8 bases unmatched. The CDR3 consists of 16 residues. The CDR3, as DNA: TGTGCCAGCAGTTACGGCTCGACAGGGGTTCACACTGAAGCTTTCTTT. This encodes CASSYGSTGVHTEAFF.

CDR3 loop: CASSLAPGEKLFF. The CDR3 nucleotides read TGTGCCAGCAGCTTGGCGCCGGGGGAAAAACTGTTTTTT. The chain recombines TRBV7-2 with TRBJ1-4, with D uncertain. V lost 3 bases to trimming and J lost 8 bases, with 10 bases between them. The CDR3 is 13 amino acids. Germline CDR1 reads SGHTA; CDR2 reads FQGNSA.

The chain employs TRBV4-2 and TRBJ1-5; D ambiguous. This CDR3 has 15 amino acids. CDR1 is LGHNA and CDR2 is YNFKEQ in the germline V gene. V was clipped by 1 base and J by 4 bases, with 11 bases between them. The CDR3 spells CASSQVTGSNQPQHF. The DNA for the CDR3 is TGTGCCAGCAGCCAAGTTACGGGTTCGAATCAGCCCCAGCATTTT.

The V call is TRBV9, the J call TRBJ1-6, with unresolved D. V was clipped by 1 base and J by 6 bases, with 8 bases between them. CDR1 is SGDLS and CDR2 is YYNGEE in the germline V gene. The CDR3 has 14 amino acids. In DNA form, the CDR3 reads TGTGCCAGCAGCGTACAAGGGAGTAATTCACCCCTCCACTTT. This codes for CASSVQGSNSPLHF.

V is TRBV19 and J is TRBJ1-2; the match to TRBD1 covers 8 bases. This CDR3 region has 14 residues. Unmatched junction bases numbered 6, after V lost 4 bases and J lost 5 bases. CDR1 is LNHDA and CDR2 is SQIVND in the germline V gene (reference sequence). This CDR3 reads CASSRTGTGYGYTF. The CDR3 bases are TGTGCCAGTAGTAGGACAGGGACTGGATATGGCTACACCTTC.

The chain employs TRBV29-1 and TRBJ2-7, with 9 bases identical to TRBD1. V was pared by 1 base and J by 1 base, with 2 bases of the junction left unmatched. Germline CDR1 and CDR2: SQVTM and ANQGSEA. There are 14 residues in the CDR3. In DNA, the CDR3 is TGCAGCGTTGAAGGGGGGACAGGGTCCTACGAGCAGTACTTC. Translated: CSVEGGTGSYEQYF.